These 30 T cell receptor beta chains were sequenced from one sample in a study of CD8 T cells in Susac syndrome. Random hexamers served to reverse transcribe about 0.5 to 1 ug RNA. TCRdb called the immunoSEQ multiplex PCR reads again in MiXCR, with one record for every CDR3 protein. The table shows about 280,000 distinct CDR3 sequences, with approximately 81% occurring only once. Sequencing was performed on CD8+ T cells from PBMCs. These receptors all come from a human donor with multiple sclerosis.

The chain couples TRBV27 to TRBJ2-7; weak D call: TRBD1 (6 bases). The germline V and J ends were trimmed by 6 bases and 4 bases, with 16 bases remaining between them. CDR3 length: 14 amino acids. Germline V gene lookup returns CDR1 MNHEY and CDR2 SMNVEV (reference sequence). CDR3 residues: CASRGQEGGYEQYF. The CDR3 region has the DNA TGTGCCAGCAGGGGGCAGGAAGGGGGTTACGAGCAGTACTTC.

Note on this clonotype: The junction shows a germline mismatch at one end, possibly a read error. The gene calls are TRBV20-1 and TRBJ2-2; a weak D match, TRBD2 (6 bases). Germline values: CDR1 DFQATT, CDR2 SNEGSKA (reference sequence). The CDR3 covers 13 residues. CDR3 nucleotides: TGCAGTGCTCGATCTGAAGACACCGGGGGGCTGTTTTTT. Protein: CSARSEDTGGLFF.

V usage is TRBV4-2 and J usage is TRBJ2-6, with D possibly being TRBD1 (6 bases). This CDR3 has 17 amino acids. V was clipped by 3 bases and J by 2 bases, with 14 bases between them. Germline V gene sequence: CDR1 LGHNA, CDR2 YNFKEQ. CDR3 nucleotides: TGTGCCAGCAGCCAGGAAGACAGGTCCCCTGGGGCCAACGTCCTGACTTTC. Protein: CASSQEDRSPGANVLTF.

CDR3 region: CASSQDYQGEVNTEAFF. Written as DNA, the CDR3 is TGCGCCAGCAGCCAAGATTATCAGGGAGAGGTGAACACTGAAGCTTTCTTT. The rearrangement uses TRBV4-1 and TRBJ1-1, with a weak D call TRBD1 (5 bases). Germline V gives CDR1 MGHRA, CDR2 YSYEKL. The CDR3 runs to 17 residues. V shed 0 bases and J shed 0 bases, with 14 bases lying between them.

This clonotype was recorded only once. The chain links TRBV20-1 to TRBJ2-2; 14 nucleotides align to TRBD2. V trimming: 5 bases; J trimming: 7 bases; junction bases outside the gene matches: 6. CDR1 and CDR2 from the germline V gene are DFQATT and SNEGSKA (reference sequence). CDR3 length: 15 amino acids. CDR3 region: CSASTSGRVVGELFF. The CDR3 bases are TGCAGTGCTTCGACTAGCGGGAGGGTTGTCGGGGAGCTGTTTTTT.

On this clonotype: Without the conserved terminal phenylalanine or tryptophan, this CDR3 likely stems from a read error. This rearrangement joins TRBV7-8 to TRBJ2-1; the D gene is possibly TRBD2 (5 bases). Per the germline V gene, CDR1 is SGHVS and CDR2 is FQNEAQ. The CDR3 totals 16 residues. Deletions cut 0 bases from V and 5 bases from J, with 14 bases between. CDR3 in amino acids: CASSLAAAGIHNEQFS. CDR3 coding DNA: TGTGCCAGCAGCTTAGCTGCGGCGGGCATTCACAATGAGCAGTTCTCC.

The chain recombines TRBV7-2 with TRBJ2-7; D possibly corresponds to TRBD2 (5 bases). This CDR3 is built from 17 residues. CDR1 is SGHTA, CDR2 FQGNSA, per germline. The germline V and J ends were trimmed by 2 bases and 1 base, with 18 bases remaining between them. The CDR3 spells CASSLKLSPRASYEQYF. The CDR3 DNA follows: TGTGCCAGCAGCTTAAAACTCAGCCCGAGGGCTTCCTACGAGCAGTACTTC. The variable domain in full, completed from reference TRBV7-2 and TRBJ2-7, reads GAGVSQSPSNKVTEKGKDVELRCDPISGHTALYWYRQSLGQGLEFLIYFQGNSAPDKSGLPSDRFSAERTGGSVSTLTIQRTQQEDSAVYLCASSLKLSPRASYEQYFGPGTRLTVT.

A remark on this clonotype: At one boundary the junction diverges from the germline segment, which might be a read error. The chain employs TRBV12-5 and TRBJ2-2; TRBD2 might be the D (6 bases). This CDR3 spans 12 amino acids. Per germline, CDR1 LGHNT and CDR2 FRNRAP. CDR3 sequence (DNA): TGTGCTAGTGGTTCGGGGCCCCGGGAGCCGTTTTTT. As protein: CASGSGPREPFF.

J is TRBJ2-7 and V is TRBV7-8, with 7 bases lining up with TRBD2. This CDR3 comprises 14 residues. With 8 bases clipped from V and 5 bases from J, the junction kept 12 bases outside the gene matches. CDR1 and CDR2 (germline): SGHVS, FQNEAQ. The CDR3 protein is CASESGVAGDEQYF. DNA of the CDR3: TGTGCCAGCGAGAGTGGGGTAGCGGGTGACGAGCAGTACTTC. The full variable domain, with the rest looked up from reference TRBV7-8 and TRBJ2-7, is GAGVSQSPRYKVAKRGQDVALRCDPISGHVSLFWYQQALGQGPEFLTYFQNEAQLDKSGLPSDRFFAERPEGSVSTLKIQRTQQEDSAVYLCASESGVAGDEQYFGPGTRLTVT.

This chain uses TRBV6-1 with TRBJ2-3; no clear D. The CDR3 spans 14 residues. Trimming removed 0 bases at V and 0 bases at J, with 4 bases between. From germline, CDR1 is MNHNS and CDR2 SASEGT. The CDR3 nucleotides are TGTGCCAGCAGTGAAGCCGGTAGCACAGATACGCAGTATTTT. Its protein product is CASSEAGSTDTQYF.

This rearrangement joins TRBV21-1 to TRBJ2-7. TRBV21-1 corresponds to a pseudogene. This CDR3 has 14 amino acids. Here the CDR3 reads CASSKSLSSYEQYF. The CDR3 nucleotides read TGTGCCAGCAGCAAAAGTCTAAGCTCCTACGAGCAGTACTTC.

The J gene is TRBJ1-5, the V gene TRBV28, with D unresolved. CDR1 is MDHEN and CDR2 is SYDVKM in the germline V gene. V lost 4 bases to trimming and J lost 1 base, with 8 bases between them. This CDR3 comprises 14 residues. The CDR3 DNA follows: TGTGCCAGCAGTTGGCAGATAAGCAATCAGCCCCAGCATTTT. As protein: CASSWQISNQPQHF.

This chain links TRBV7-2 with TRBJ2-5; TRBD2 is a possible D gene (5 bases). V was shortened by 6 bases and J by 6 bases, with 14 bases between the two germline ends. Per the germline V gene, CDR1 is SGHTA and CDR2 is FQGNSA. This CDR3 contains 13 residues. The CDR3 DNA follows: TGTGCCAGCAGTCTAGAACAGCGGAAGACCCAGTACTTC. This encodes CASSLEQRKTQYF.

CDR3 bases: TGCGCCAGCAGCCTCGCTCCGGGAACTAGCGGGAGGGAAGATGAGCAGTTCTTC. It yields the protein CASSLAPGTSGREDEQFF. This chain joins TRBV4-1 and TRBJ2-1; 13 nucleotides match TRBD2. The germline V gene encodes CDR1 MGHRA and CDR2 YSYEKL. The CDR3 consists of 18 residues. With V trimmed by 4 bases and J by 8 bases, 14 bases remained unmatched.

The chain carries TRBV13 and TRBJ2-5, with 11 bases that match TRBD2. Trimming cost V 4 bases and J 5 bases; bases outside gene matches: 9. CDR1 is PRHDT, CDR2 FYEKMQ, per germline (reference sequence). CDR3 size: 16 residues. Here the CDR3 DNA reads TGTGCCAGCAGCTCAAGACTAGCGGGAATCAGGGAGACCCAGTACTTC. Its translation: CASSSRLAGIRETQYF. Full variable domain (outside the CDR3, taken from reference TRBV13 and TRBJ2-5): AAGVIQSPRHLIKEKRETATLKCYPIPRHDTVYWYQQGPGQDPQFLISFYEKMQSDKGSIPDRFSAQQFSDYHSELNMSSLELGDSALYFCASSSRLAGIRETQYFGPGTRLLVL.

This chain links TRBV5-1 with TRBJ1-2; a weak D match, TRBD1 (6 bases). CDR3 length: 13 amino acids. Trimming shortened V by 6 bases and J by 0 bases, and 9 bases separated the two germline ends. Germline CDR1 and CDR2: SGHRS and YFSETQ. The CDR3: CASKGEANYGYTF. CDR3 bases: TGCGCCAGCAAGGGGGAAGCTAACTATGGCTACACCTTC.

The chain uses TRBV19 and TRBJ1-2, with D hard to call. CDR1 and CDR2 (germline): LNHDA, SQIVND (reference sequence). The CDR3 has 13 residues. The V and J ends lost 5 bases and 6 bases respectively, with 13 bases between them. CDR3 region: CASSWFLSDGYTF. The DNA for the CDR3 is TGTGCCAGTAGTTGGTTCCTTTCTGATGGCTACACCTTC.

The chain uses TRBV27 and TRBJ2-1; D is uncertain. The CDR3 extends over 17 amino acids. Germline V lookup: CDR1 MNHEY, CDR2 SMNVEV (reference sequence). The V end lost 4 bases, the J end lost 5 bases, and 21 bases lay between the germline ends. CDR3 amino acids: CASSSPGRSGANNEQFF. The CDR3 DNA sequence: TGTGCCAGCAGTTCCCCCGGGCGGAGTGGAGCCAACAATGAGCAGTTCTTC.

Points on this clonotype: No DNA is shown, since the ends of the CDR3 on it are uncertain; the CDR3 is the one TCRdb lists. This chain uses TRBV27 with TRBJ1-1. The CDR3 region is 14 residues in length, termini included. Germline V gives CDR1 MNHEY, CDR2 SMNVEV (reference sequence). CDR3 protein: CASSTSGGGTEAFF.

This clonotype showed up just a few times. The rearrangement joins TRBV19 to TRBJ2-7, with 8 bases matching TRBD1. This CDR3 has 15 amino acids. V gave up 2 bases and J gave up 5 bases; unmatched junction bases: 8. Germline V gene sequence: CDR1 LNHDA, CDR2 SQIVND (reference sequence). In nucleotides, the CDR3 is TGTGCCAGTAGTATAAACCCCCAGGGGGCTAACGAGCAGTACTTC. Its translation is CASSINPQGANEQYF. The whole variable domain, remainder taken from reference TRBV19 and TRBJ2-7, is DGGITQSPKYLFRKEGQNVTLSCEQNLNHDAMYWYRQDPGQGLRLIYYSQIVNDFQKGDIAEGYSVSREKKESFPLTVTSAQKNPTAFYLCASSINPQGANEQYFGPGTRLTVT.

V usage is TRBV13 and J usage is TRBJ2-2; D gene ambiguous. CDR1 PRHDT and CDR2 FYEKMQ come from the germline V gene (reference sequence). CDR3 size: 13 residues. This CDR3 is CATLGTRPGELFF. The CDR3 coding sequence is TGTGCGACGCTGGGCACACGCCCAGGGGAGCTGTTTTTT.

The chain recombines TRBV9 with TRBJ2-1; possible D gene TRBD2, 7 bases. The CDR3 is 15 residues long. The germline V gene encodes CDR1 SGDLS and CDR2 YYNGEE. Trimming removed 3 bases from V and 2 bases from J, with 12 bases in between. CDR3 sequence reads: CASSEGGGAYNEQFF. The CDR3 coding sequence is TGTGCCAGCAGCGAAGGGGGGGGAGCCTACAATGAGCAGTTCTTC.

This clonotype was seen more than once but under ten times. V and J are TRBV27 and TRBJ2-7; D possibly uses TRBD1 or TRBD2 (7 bases each). This CDR3 contains 14 residues. Germline V gives CDR1 MNHEY, CDR2 SMNVEV (reference sequence). V was shortened by 2 bases and J by 7 bases, with 15 bases between the two germline ends. Here the CDR3 reads CASSLGQGGGEQYF. DNA for the CDR3: TGTGCCAGCAGTTTAGGGCAGGGGGGGGGAGAGCAGTACTTC.

The V gene is TRBV3-1, the J gene TRBJ2-5; a possible D gene is TRBD2 (5 bases). Trimming took off 6 bases at V and 5 bases at J, with 19 bases between the two ends. Germline CDR1 reads LGHDT; CDR2 reads YNNKEL (reference sequence). The CDR3 consists of 15 residues. CDR3 protein: CASSREYSASETQYF. The CDR3 nucleotides read TGTGCCAGCAGTCGGGAATACAGCGCAAGTGAGACCCAGTACTTC.

This clonotype came up once. V usage is TRBV7-9 and J usage is TRBJ2-7; D may match TRBD1 or TRBD2 (6 bases each). The CDR3 loop spans 13 amino acids. V was trimmed by 11 bases and J by 3 bases, leaving 17 bases between them. Germline V gives CDR1 SEHNR, CDR2 FQNEAQ (reference sequence). The CDR3 nucleotides read TGTGCCTGCCGCCGGGGGCAATACTACGAGCAGTACTTC. Translation gives CACRRGQYYEQYF.

The chain is built from TRBV5-1 and TRBJ2-3, with D perhaps matching TRBD1 or TRBD2 (5 bases each). This CDR3 has 15 residues. V gave up 3 bases and J gave up 0 bases, with 11 bases separating them. From germline, CDR1 is SGHRS and CDR2 YFSETQ. CDR3 in DNA: TGCGCCAGCAGCTGGGGGACCCTTAGCACAGATACGCAGTATTTT. Encoded protein: CASSWGTLSTDTQYF.

This sequence joins TRBV7-9 and TRBJ2-2; D possibly corresponds to TRBD1 (5 bases). The CDR3 is 15 residues long. Germline V gene sequence: CDR1 SEHNR, CDR2 FQNEAQ (reference sequence). Trimming pared 6 bases from V and 6 bases from J, leaving 17 bases between. The CDR3 loop reads CASRQRGLSAGELFF. The CDR3 bases are TGTGCCAGCAGACAAAGGGGCCTATCAGCCGGGGAGCTGTTTTTT. Supplemented by reference TRBV7-9 and TRBJ2-2, the full variable domain reads DTGVSQNPRHKITKRGQNVTFRCDPISEHNRLYWYRQTLGQGPEFLTYFQNEAQLEKSRLLSDRFSAERPKGSFSTLEIQRTEQGDSAMYLCASRQRGLSAGELFFGEGSRLTVL.

This clonotype was seen a handful of times. The chain combines TRBV7-9 with TRBJ1-1, with D hard to call. V was pared by 0 bases and J by 11 bases, with 10 bases between. Germline V gene lookup returns CDR1 SEHNR and CDR2 FQNEAQ (reference sequence). The CDR3 is made up of 12 amino acids. CDR3 in DNA: TGTGCCAGCAGCTTAGCGCGGCCGGACGCTTTCTTT. Amino acids: CASSLARPDAFF.

The chain combines TRBV20-1 with TRBJ2-2, with 10 positions matching TRBD2. The CDR3 covers 14 residues. The germline V gene encodes CDR1 DFQATT and CDR2 SNEGSKA (reference sequence). The ends lost 6 bases at V and 4 bases at J; junction bases unmatched: 5. CDR3 residues: CSAPSGRGTGELFF. The CDR3 coding sequence is TGCAGTGCCCCTAGCGGGAGAGGCACCGGGGAGCTGTTTTTT.

The CDR3 region is CASSYSVGQRLYGYTF. DNA for the CDR3: TGTGCCAGCAGTTACTCGGTGGGACAGCGCCTCTATGGCTACACCTTC. This chain connects TRBV6-5 to TRBJ1-2; 7 bases line up with TRBD1. Per the germline V gene, CDR1 is MNHEY and CDR2 is SVGAGI. V lost 0 bases, J lost 4 bases, and 8 bases stayed unmatched. The length of the CDR3 is 16 residues.